One and the same sample provided the 28 T cell receptor beta chains below, sequenced in a study of blood T cell repertoires in COVID-19. Sequenced by immunoSEQ multiplex PCR; TCRdb stores in-frame clones only, minus some. The table lists 160,000 or so clones, around 80% of them singletons, with about 8.4% in the top ten. The specimen sequenced was peripheral blood. Receptors were obtained from a woman in her 70s with acute or convalescent COVID-19.

J is TRBJ1-2 and V is TRBV19; 7 bases are shared with TRBD1. Per the germline V gene, CDR1 is LNHDA and CDR2 is SQIVND (reference sequence). V lost 4 bases, J lost 0 bases, and 14 bases stayed unmatched. The CDR3 runs to 18 residues. CDR3 in DNA: TGTGCCAGTAGTACCTTGTTTACCCTTGACAGGGCTAACTATGGCTACACCTTC. It yields the protein CASSTLFTLDRANYGYTF.

The genes are TRBV28 and TRBJ1-2, with a possible D match to TRBD1 (6 bases). The CDR3 covers 17 residues. From germline, CDR1 is MDHEN and CDR2 SYDVKM. V was cut by 4 bases and J by 3 bases, with 21 bases left in between. The CDR3 coding sequence is TGTGCCAGCAGTTCCGTGACAGGTACCAGTTTATACTATGGCTACACCTTC. This translates into CASSSVTGTSLYYGYTF.

The chain joins TRBV4-1 to TRBJ2-5, with 7 bases aligning to TRBD1. Germline CDR1 and CDR2: MGHRA and YSYEKL. Unmatched junction bases numbered 17, after V lost 4 bases and J lost 0 bases. The CDR3 totals 19 residues. The CDR3 coding sequence is TGCGCCAGCAGCCCGCCACACAGTCGACAGGGAGAGGACCAAGAGACCCAGTACTTC. It translates to CASSPPHSRQGEDQETQYF.

This chain joins TRBV27 and TRBJ2-2, with a possible D match to TRBD1 (6 bases). Trimming removed 7 bases at V and 3 bases at J, with 12 bases between. Germline V lookup: CDR1 MNHEY, CDR2 SMNVEV (reference sequence). The CDR3 contains 14 residues. CDR3 loop: CASKEQGDTGELFF. Here the CDR3 DNA reads TGTGCCAGCAAGGAACAGGGAGACACCGGGGAGCTGTTTTTT.

The rearrangement uses TRBV7-8 and TRBJ1-5; 9 bases line up with TRBD1. After removal of 4 bases from V and 4 bases from J, the junction contained 8 bases not matched to a gene. CDR1 and CDR2 (germline): SGHVS, FQNEAQ. The CDR3 totals 16 residues. The CDR3 is CASSSTGTGINQPQHF. CDR3 DNA sequence: TGTGCCAGCAGCTCGACCGGGACAGGGATTAATCAGCCCCAGCATTTT.

The chain has TRBV7-8 and TRBJ2-1, with a possible D match to TRBD1 (5 bases). CDR3 length: 15 amino acids. Trimming removed 5 bases from V and 1 base from J, with 12 bases in between. CDR1 and CDR2 (germline): SGHVS, FQNEAQ. In DNA form, the CDR3 reads TGTGCCAGCAGCCTACAGGTAAGGTCCTACAATGAGCAGTTCTTC. Protein: CASSLQVRSYNEQFF.

This chain links TRBV7-2 with TRBJ2-2; 9 nucleotides line up with TRBD2. Germline V gene sequence: CDR1 SGHTA, CDR2 FQGNSA. V was clipped by 5 bases and J by 6 bases; unmatched bases: 10. The CDR3 loop spans 16 amino acids. In DNA, the CDR3 is TGTGCCAGCAGCCTCAATAGCGGGAGAAGGGCCGGGGAGCTGTTTTTT. Encoded protein: CASSLNSGRRAGELFF.

This clone was found a few times. V gene TRBV2 combines with J gene TRBJ1-2; 9 bases are shared with TRBD1. There are 16 residues in the CDR3. V shed 7 bases and J 2 bases; nucleotides not matched to a gene: 11. The germline V gene encodes CDR1 SNHLY and CDR2 FYNNEI. CDR3 in amino acids: CASTLGQGLSNYGYTF. In DNA, the CDR3 is TGTGCCAGCACCTTAGGACAGGGGTTATCCAACTATGGCTACACCTTC. Filled out from reference TRBV2 and TRBJ1-2, the complete variable domain reads EPEVTQTPSHQVTQMGQEVILRCVPISNHLYFYWYRQILGQKVEFLVSFYNNEISEKSEIFDDQFSVERPDGSNFTLKIRSTKLEDSAMYFCASTLGQGLSNYGYTFGSGTRLTVV.

The chain couples TRBV5-1 to TRBJ1-1, with D uncertain. Germline loops: CDR1 SGHRS, CDR2 YFSETQ. This CDR3 comprises 16 residues. Trimming shortened V by 1 base and J by 0 bases, and 13 bases separated the two germline ends. The CDR3 region is CASSLKRHNMNTEAFF. In nucleotides, the CDR3 is TGCGCCAGCAGCTTGAAGCGGCACAACATGAACACTGAAGCTTTCTTT.

This clone showed up just a few times. This chain links TRBV5-6 with TRBJ1-1, with no clear D. The V end was cut by 0 bases, the J end by 0 bases, with 15 bases between. The V gene's germline CDR1 is SGHDT and CDR2 YYEEEE. The CDR3 length is 17 residues. CDR3 residues: CASSLARARGMNTEAFF. DNA for the CDR3: TGTGCCAGCAGCTTGGCCCGCGCCCGAGGCATGAACACTGAAGCTTTCTTT.

The chain combines TRBV3-1 (or the pseudogene TRBV3-2) with TRBJ2-3, with TRBD2 identical over 9 bases. The CDR3 runs to 18 residues. With 4 bases clipped from V and 2 bases from J, the junction kept 13 bases outside the gene matches. Per germline, CDR1 LGHDT and CDR2 YNNKEL (reference sequence). As DNA, the CDR3 is TGTGCCAGCAGCCTACGCGCCGGGACTAGCTTTTACACAGATACGCAGTATTTT. Its translation: CASSLRAGTSFYTDTQYF.

The rearrangement joins TRBV7-2 to TRBJ1-5; the match to TRBD1 covers 9 bases. This CDR3 spans 16 amino acids. CDR1 SGHTA and CDR2 FQGNSA come from the germline V gene. V lost 2 bases to trimming and J lost 4 bases; unmatched junction nucleotides: 6. The CDR3: CASSLKGDRGNQPQHF. CDR3 coding DNA: TGTGCCAGCAGCTTAAAGGGAGACAGGGGGAATCAGCCCCAGCATTTT.

This clone was observed once. This rearrangement joins TRBV10-3 to TRBJ2-2; TRBD2 aligns across 14 bases. Germline V gene lookup returns CDR1 ENHRY and CDR2 SYGVKD. This CDR3 comprises 16 residues. V was clipped by 7 bases and J by 5 bases; unmatched bases: 6. The CDR3 is CAITGTSGRGTGELFF. CDR3 sequence (DNA): TGTGCCATCACCGGGACTAGCGGGAGAGGTACCGGGGAGCTGTTTTTT.

The sample holds a few counts of this clone. The chain has TRBV5-1 and TRBJ2-7; TRBD1 agrees at 10 bases. The V gene end was trimmed by 4 bases and the J gene end by 5 bases; junction bases not matched to a gene: 6. This CDR3 contains 14 residues. Looked up from germline, CDR1 is SGHRS and CDR2 is YFSETQ. The CDR3 sequence: CASSTGQGWDEQYF. Here the CDR3 DNA reads TGCGCCAGCAGCACGGGACAGGGGTGGGACGAGCAGTACTTC.

This clone was detected only once. CDR3 DNA sequence: TGTGCCAGTGCAATTGGTTGGACTAGCGGGGGAAATGAGCAGTTCTTC. This sequence encodes CASAIGWTSGGNEQFF. The chain carries TRBV19 and TRBJ2-1; 13 bases align to TRBD2. The CDR3 extends over 16 amino acids. With 8 bases clipped from V and 7 bases from J, the junction kept 11 bases outside the gene matches. Germline V gene data show CDR1 as LNHDA and CDR2 as SQIVND (reference sequence).

The V call is TRBV10-3, the J call TRBJ2-7; 8 nucleotides align to TRBD2. V was pared by 5 bases and J by 4 bases, with 7 bases of the junction left unmatched. Germline V gene data show CDR1 as ENHRY and CDR2 as SYGVKD. The CDR3 contains 14 residues. In DNA form, the CDR3 reads TGTGCCATCAGTCCGGGGGGGAGGGCGTACGAGCAGTACTTC. This translates into CAISPGGRAYEQYF.

This chain connects TRBV21-1 to TRBJ1-5. TRBV21-1 is termed a pseudogene. The CDR3 consists of 18 residues. Written as DNA, the CDR3 is TGTGCCAGCAGCTATAGGCGGTGGCGGGGCGAAAGTAATCAGCCCCAGCATTTT. Amino acid sequence: CASSYRRWRGESNQPQHF.

This clone was picked up a small number of times. This chain connects TRBV20-1 to TRBJ1-2, with a possible D match to TRBD1 (6 bases). V dropped 5 bases and J dropped 12 bases, with 13 bases sitting between them. This CDR3 contains 10 residues. The germline CDR1 and CDR2 sequences are DFQATT and SNEGSKA (reference sequence). DNA for the CDR3: TGCAGTGCTCAGGGGTTACTTCACACCTTC. Its protein is CSAQGLLHTF.

This sequence joins TRBV6-5 and TRBJ1-2; the D gene is possibly TRBD1 (6 bases). V shed 5 bases and J shed 2 bases, with 9 bases lying between them. This CDR3 is built from 13 residues. Germline CDR1 and CDR2: MNHEY and SVGAGI. In DNA, the CDR3 is TGTGCCAGCAGTCTTCAGGGGAACTATGGCTACACCTTC. It specifies CASSLQGNYGYTF.

This clone was detected a few times. The gene calls are TRBV4-2 and TRBJ1-1; TRBD1 agrees at 8 bases. V was clipped by 3 bases and J by 3 bases; unmatched bases: 6. CDR3 length equals 15 residues. Germline CDR1 and CDR2: LGHNA and YNFKEQ. The CDR3 sequence: CASSQADREDTEAFF. The CDR3 DNA sequence: TGTGCCAGCAGCCAGGCGGACAGGGAGGACACTGAAGCTTTCTTT.

This clone was found once. V usage is TRBV6-2 or TRBV6-3 and J usage is TRBJ2-4; D remains unclear. The CDR3 length is 14 residues. The V end was cut by 2 bases, the J end by 8 bases, with 13 bases between. The germline CDR1 and CDR2 sequences are MNHEY and SVGEGT. CDR3 nucleotides: TGTGCCAGCAGTTACCCCGGAGCGATGGACATTCAGTACTTC. Translating gives CASSYPGAMDIQYF.

The gene calls are TRBV7-2 and TRBJ2-1; TRBD1 matches 7 bases. This CDR3 has 15 residues. V trimming: 3 bases; J trimming: 1 base; junction bases outside the gene matches: 3. Germline lookup yields CDR1 SGHTA and CDR2 FQGNSA. CDR3 sequence: CASSFGTVSYNEQFF. CDR3 bases: TGTGCCAGCAGCTTTGGGACAGTGTCCTACAATGAGCAGTTCTTC.

CDR3 amino acids: CASSQEDTSYNEQFF. For the CDR3, the DNA is TGCGCCAGCAGCCAAGAAGATACTTCCTACAATGAGCAGTTCTTC. The chain recombines TRBV4-3 with TRBJ2-1; D unresolved. Trimming took 0 bases from V and 1 from J, leaving 7 bases between them. The CDR3 contains 15 residues. CDR1 LGHNA and CDR2 YSLEER come from the germline V gene.

The V call is TRBV29-1, the J call TRBJ1-2; D is perhaps TRBD1 (6 bases). The ends were cut back, 4 bases at V and 4 bases at J, with 13 bases in the middle. The CDR3 is 13 amino acids. Germline CDR1 is SQVTM and CDR2 is ANQGSEA. The CDR3 nucleotides are TGCAGCGTTGCGCAGGGGACCTCCTATGGCTACACCTTC. Residues: CSVAQGTSYGYTF.

The chain recombines TRBV11-2 with TRBJ2-3, with D possibly TRBD2 on 6 matching bases. With 6 bases removed from V and 1 base from J, the gap between germline ends came to 14 bases. CDR1 is SGHAT and CDR2 is FQNNGV in the germline V gene. The CDR3 is made up of 15 amino acids. CDR3 loop: CASSPRPGGTDTQYF. The CDR3, as DNA: TGTGCCAGCAGTCCCCGCCCGGGGGGCACAGATACGCAGTATTTT.

This clone showed up just once. The V and J genes are TRBV7-9 and TRBJ1-6; 10 bases agree with TRBD1. Germline CDR1 reads SEHNR; CDR2 reads FQNEAQ (reference sequence). This CDR3 has 15 residues. Unmatched junction bases numbered 3, after V lost 1 base and J lost 9 bases. In DNA form, the CDR3 reads TGTGCCAGCAGCTTAGTTGGGACAGGGGTTTCACCCCTCCACTTT. It translates to CASSLVGTGVSPLHF.

The chain joins TRBV28 to TRBJ2-1, with unresolved D. The CDR3 totals 12 residues. With 7 bases removed from V and 2 bases from J, the gap between germline ends came to 6 bases. Germline V lookup: CDR1 MDHEN, CDR2 SYDVKM. As DNA, the CDR3 is TGTGCCAGCACCTCTACCTACAATGAGCAGTTCTTC. Its translation is CASTSTYNEQFF.

V gene TRBV11-3 combines with J gene TRBJ2-1; 13 bases match TRBD2. The CDR3 spans 18 residues. CDR1 and CDR2 from the germline V gene are SGHNT and YENEEA. J gave up 5 bases and V 1 base, and 8 bases lay outside the gene matches. CDR3 amino acids: CASSLASGTSGIDNEQFF. The CDR3 nucleotides read TGTGCCAGCAGCTTAGCCTCCGGGACTAGCGGGATTGACAATGAGCAGTTCTTC.